These 9 T cell receptor beta chains came from one sample sequenced in a study of cytomegalovirus exposure and HLA in healthy donors. Amplification used 60 Vbeta primers and 13 Jbeta primers. Repertoires were generated with immunoSEQ multiplex PCR, while TCRdb's copy carries only in-frame clones and drops some. Of about 100,000 clones in the sample, more than 65% were seen once. Input material: PBMCs. Receptors were obtained from a woman aged 45-60 years in good health and CMV-seropositive.

V usage is TRBV7-9 and J usage is TRBJ2-1; 10 positions agree with TRBD2. This CDR3 is 16 amino acids long. CDR1 and CDR2 from the germline V gene are SEHNR and FQNEAQ (reference sequence). Trimming cost V 5 bases and J 10 bases; bases outside gene matches: 14. The CDR3: CASSHLSGRPAEEQFF. In DNA, the CDR3 is TGTGCCAGCAGCCACCTTAGCGGGAGGCCGGCTGAGGAGCAGTTCTTC.

This clone was counted a few times. The V and J genes are TRBV7-9 and TRBJ1-3; TRBD1 is a possible D gene (6 bases). In germline, CDR1 is SEHNR, CDR2 FQNEAQ (reference sequence). The CDR3 length is 16 residues. The V and J ends lost 5 bases and 0 bases respectively, with 14 bases between them. The CDR3 DNA follows: TGTGCCAGCAGCCGTAGTGGGGGCGGCTCTGGAAACACCATATATTTT. It is translated as CASSRSGGGSGNTIYF.

This clone was detected only once. This chain joins TRBV5-1 and TRBJ2-5; D not resolved. This CDR3 contains 16 residues. Germline V gives CDR1 SGHRS, CDR2 YFSETQ. Trimming stripped 0 bases from V and 2 bases from J, with 14 bases between. The CDR3 loop is CASSLGGTPEQETQYF. CDR3 coding DNA: TGCGCCAGCAGCTTGGGAGGCACACCTGAACAAGAGACCCAGTACTTC.

The chain carries TRBV6-5 and TRBJ2-7, with 11 bases fitting TRBD2. Germline assignment: CDR1 MNHEY and CDR2 SVGAGI. Trimming removed 2 bases from V and 3 bases from J; junction bases left unmatched: 0. The length of the CDR3 is 14 residues. The CDR3 reads CASSYGLAGYEQYF. The CDR3, as DNA: TGTGCCAGCAGTTACGGACTAGCGGGCTACGAGCAGTACTTC.

The DNA for the CDR3 is TGTGCCAGCAGCTTCGCCAGGGGAATCTCTAATGAGCAGTTCTTC. Protein product: CASSFARGISNEQFF. The genes are TRBV7-9 and TRBJ2-1; tentatively, D is TRBD1 (6 bases). The CDR3 totals 15 residues. V was trimmed by 3 bases and J by 7 bases, leaving 16 bases between them. Germline lookup yields CDR1 SEHNR and CDR2 FQNEAQ (reference sequence).

V gene TRBV18 combines with J gene TRBJ2-6, with D tentatively TRBD1 (6 bases). V was clipped by 0 bases and J by 2 bases, with 11 bases between them. Germline CDR1 reads KGHSH; CDR2 reads LQKENI. The CDR3 consists of 17 residues. The CDR3 loop reads CASSPPRAGAGANVLTF. The CDR3 DNA follows: TGTGCCAGCTCACCACCGCGAGCAGGGGCTGGGGCCAACGTCCTGACTTTC.

The DNA of the CDR3 is TGTGCCAGCTTGCGCGGGGGAAGTCCTTACGAGCAGTACTTC. Protein product: CASLRGGSPYEQYF. The J gene is TRBJ2-7, the V gene TRBV2; 7 positions agree with TRBD2. CDR1 SNHLY and CDR2 FYNNEI come from the germline V gene. This CDR3 has 14 amino acids. Trimming at V came to 8 bases and at J to 4 bases, leaving 11 bases not matched to a gene.

The genes are TRBV19 and TRBJ2-1; D gene ambiguous. The germline V gene has CDR1 LNHDA and CDR2 SQIVND (reference sequence). The CDR3 runs to 14 residues. Trimming removed 6 bases from V and 6 bases from J, with 15 bases in between. The CDR3 sequence: CASSLTFTVNEQFF. As DNA, the CDR3 is TGTGCCAGTAGCTTGACTTTTACTGTCAATGAGCAGTTCTTC.

This clone was seen only once. V and J are TRBV19 and TRBJ1-5; 8 bases map to TRBD1. This CDR3 is 16 amino acids long. V lost 6 bases to trimming and J lost 7 bases; unmatched junction nucleotides: 14. The germline V gene has CDR1 LNHDA and CDR2 SQIVND (reference sequence). For the CDR3, the DNA is TGTGCCAGTAGCCTCCCCGGGACAGGCGCGAGACAGCCCCAGCATTTT. Its protein product is CASSLPGTGARQPQHF. Full variable domain (rest looked up from reference TRBV19 and TRBJ1-5): DGGITQSPKYLFRKEGQNVTLSCEQNLNHDAMYWYRQDPGQGLRLIYYSQIVNDFQKGDIAEGYSVSREKKESFPLTVTSAQKNPTAFYLCASSLPGTGARQPQHFGDGTRLSIL.